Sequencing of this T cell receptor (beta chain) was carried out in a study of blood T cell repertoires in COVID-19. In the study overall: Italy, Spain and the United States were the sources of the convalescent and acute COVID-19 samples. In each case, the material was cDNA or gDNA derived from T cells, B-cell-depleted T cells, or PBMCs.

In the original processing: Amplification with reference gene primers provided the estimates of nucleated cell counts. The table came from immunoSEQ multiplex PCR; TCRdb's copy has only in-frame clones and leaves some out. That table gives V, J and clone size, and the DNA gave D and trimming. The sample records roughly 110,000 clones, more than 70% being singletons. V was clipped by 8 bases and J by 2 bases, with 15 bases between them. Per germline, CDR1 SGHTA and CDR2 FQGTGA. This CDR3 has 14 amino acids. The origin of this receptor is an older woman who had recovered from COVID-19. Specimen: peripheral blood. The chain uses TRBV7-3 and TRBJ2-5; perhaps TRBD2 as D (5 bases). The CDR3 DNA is TGTGCCAGCTCTCTTGGCGGCGGGCAAGAGACCCAGTACTTC. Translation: CASSLGGGQETQYF.